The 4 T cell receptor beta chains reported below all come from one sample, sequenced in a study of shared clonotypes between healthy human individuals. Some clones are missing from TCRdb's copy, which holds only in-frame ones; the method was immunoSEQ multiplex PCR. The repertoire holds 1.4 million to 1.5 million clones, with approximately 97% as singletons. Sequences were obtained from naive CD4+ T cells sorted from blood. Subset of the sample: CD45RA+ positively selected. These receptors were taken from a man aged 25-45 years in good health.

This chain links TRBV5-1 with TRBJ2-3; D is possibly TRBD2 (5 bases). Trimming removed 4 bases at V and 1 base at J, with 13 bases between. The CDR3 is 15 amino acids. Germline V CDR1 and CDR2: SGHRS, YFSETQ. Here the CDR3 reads CASSQDFPGTDTQYF. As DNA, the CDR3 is TGCGCCAGCAGCCAGGACTTCCCAGGCACAGATACGCAGTATTTT.

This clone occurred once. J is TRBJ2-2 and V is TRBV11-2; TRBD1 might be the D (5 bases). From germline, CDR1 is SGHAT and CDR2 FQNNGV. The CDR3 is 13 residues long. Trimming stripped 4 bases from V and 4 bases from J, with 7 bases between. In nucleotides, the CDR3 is TGTGCCAGCAGCTCAAGGGGCACCGGGGAGCTGTTTTTT. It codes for CASSSRGTGELFF. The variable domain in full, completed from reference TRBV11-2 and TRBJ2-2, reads EAGVAQSPRYKIIEKRQSVAFWCNPISGHATLYWYQQILGQGPKLLIQFQNNGVVDDSQLPKDRFSAERLKGVDSTLKIQPAKLEDSAVYLCASSSRGTGELFFGEGSRLTVL.

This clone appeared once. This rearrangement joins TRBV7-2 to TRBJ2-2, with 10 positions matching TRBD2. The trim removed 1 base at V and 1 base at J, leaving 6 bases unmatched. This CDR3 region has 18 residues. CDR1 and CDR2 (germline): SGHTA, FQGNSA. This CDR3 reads CASSLGVAGGQNTGELFF. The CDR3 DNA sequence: TGTGCCAGCAGCTTAGGGGTAGCGGGAGGTCAGAACACCGGGGAGCTGTTTTTT.

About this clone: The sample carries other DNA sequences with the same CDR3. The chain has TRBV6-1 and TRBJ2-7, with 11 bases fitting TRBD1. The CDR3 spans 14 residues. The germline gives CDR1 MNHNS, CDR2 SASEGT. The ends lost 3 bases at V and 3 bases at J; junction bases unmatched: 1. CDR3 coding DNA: TGTGCCAGCAGTGAGGGGACAGGGGGCTACGAGCAGTACTTC. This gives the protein CASSEGTGGYEQYF.